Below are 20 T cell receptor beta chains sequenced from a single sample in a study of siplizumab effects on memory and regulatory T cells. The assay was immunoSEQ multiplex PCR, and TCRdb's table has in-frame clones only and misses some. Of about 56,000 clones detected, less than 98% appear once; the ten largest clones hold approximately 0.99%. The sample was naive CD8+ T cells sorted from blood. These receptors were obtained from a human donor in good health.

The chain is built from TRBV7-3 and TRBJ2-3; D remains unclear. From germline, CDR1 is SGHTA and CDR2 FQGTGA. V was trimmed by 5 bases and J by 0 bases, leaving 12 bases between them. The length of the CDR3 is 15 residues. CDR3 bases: TGTGCCAGCAGCCCGTTTCTCACTAGCACAGATACGCAGTATTTT. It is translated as CASSPFLTSTDTQYF. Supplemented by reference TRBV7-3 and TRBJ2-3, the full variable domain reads GAGVSQTPSNKVTEKGKYVELRCDPISGHTALYWYRQSLGQGPEFLIYFQGTGAADDSGLPNDRFFAVRPEGSVSTLKIQRTERGDSAVYLCASSPFLTSTDTQYFGPGTRLTVL.

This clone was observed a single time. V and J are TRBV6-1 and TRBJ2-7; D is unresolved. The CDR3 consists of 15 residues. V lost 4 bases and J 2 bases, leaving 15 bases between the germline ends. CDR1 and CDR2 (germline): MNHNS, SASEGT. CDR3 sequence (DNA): TGTGCCAGCAGTGCTTTGGGCCTCAGTGCCTACGAGCAGTACTTC. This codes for CASSALGLSAYEQYF.

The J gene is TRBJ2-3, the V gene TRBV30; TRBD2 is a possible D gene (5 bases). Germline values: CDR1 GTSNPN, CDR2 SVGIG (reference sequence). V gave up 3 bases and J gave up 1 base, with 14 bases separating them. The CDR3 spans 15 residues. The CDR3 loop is CAWRSYRDGTDTQYF. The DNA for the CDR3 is TGTGCCTGGAGGAGCTACCGGGATGGCACAGATACGCAGTATTTT.

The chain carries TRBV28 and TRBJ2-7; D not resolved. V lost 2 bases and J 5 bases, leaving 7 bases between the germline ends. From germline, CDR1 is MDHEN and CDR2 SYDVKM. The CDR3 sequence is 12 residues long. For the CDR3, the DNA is TGTGCCAGCAGTTTAAAAGCCCACGAGCAGTACTTC. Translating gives CASSLKAHEQYF.

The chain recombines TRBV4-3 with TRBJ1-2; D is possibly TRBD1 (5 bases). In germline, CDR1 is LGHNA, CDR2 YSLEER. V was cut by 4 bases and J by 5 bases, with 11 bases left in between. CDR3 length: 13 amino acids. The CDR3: CASSPGTEYGYTF. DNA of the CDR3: TGCGCCAGCAGCCCGGGGACGGAGTATGGCTACACCTTC.

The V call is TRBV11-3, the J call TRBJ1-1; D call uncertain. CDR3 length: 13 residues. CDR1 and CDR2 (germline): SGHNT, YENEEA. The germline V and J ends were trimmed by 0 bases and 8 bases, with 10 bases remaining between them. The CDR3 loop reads CASSLDRGTEAFF. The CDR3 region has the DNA TGTGCCAGCAGCTTAGATCGAGGCACCGAAGCTTTCTTT.

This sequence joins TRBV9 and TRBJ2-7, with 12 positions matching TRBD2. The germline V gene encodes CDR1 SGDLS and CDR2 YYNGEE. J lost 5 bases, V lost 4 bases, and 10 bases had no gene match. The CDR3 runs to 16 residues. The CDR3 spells CASSSQTSGSLNEQYF. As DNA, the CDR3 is TGTGCCAGCAGCTCCCAGACTAGCGGGAGTCTCAACGAGCAGTACTTC. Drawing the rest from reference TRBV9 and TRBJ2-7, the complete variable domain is DSGVTQTPKHLITATGQRVTLRCSPRSGDLSVYWYQQSLDQGLQFLIQYYNGEERAKGNILERFSAQQFPDLHSELNLSSLELGDSALYFCASSSQTSGSLNEQYFGPGTRLTVT.

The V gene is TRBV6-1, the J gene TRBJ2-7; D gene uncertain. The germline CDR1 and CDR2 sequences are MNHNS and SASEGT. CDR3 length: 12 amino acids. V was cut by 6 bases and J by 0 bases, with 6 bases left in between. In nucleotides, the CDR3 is TGTGCCAGCAGGACGATCTCCTACGAGCAGTACTTC. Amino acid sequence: CASRTISYEQYF.

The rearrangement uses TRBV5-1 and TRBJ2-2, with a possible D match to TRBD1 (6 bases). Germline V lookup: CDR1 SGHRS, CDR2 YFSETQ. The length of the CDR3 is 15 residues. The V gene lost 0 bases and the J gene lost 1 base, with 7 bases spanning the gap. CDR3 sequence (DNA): TGCGCCAGCAGCTTGGTACAGGGGAACACCGGGGAGCTGTTTTTT. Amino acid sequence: CASSLVQGNTGELFF.

This chain's CDR3 is CASSPTLAGLTEAFF. CDR3 nucleotide sequence: TGTGCCAGCAGCCCGACTTTAGCAGGGCTGACTGAAGCTTTCTTT. The V gene is TRBV14, the J gene TRBJ1-1; possible D gene TRBD1, 5 bases. Germline assignment: CDR1 SGHDN and CDR2 FVKESK. Trimming removed 4 bases from V and 5 bases from J, with 17 bases in between. This CDR3 spans 15 amino acids. Drawing the rest from reference TRBV14 and TRBJ1-1, the complete variable domain is EAGVTQFPSHSVIEKGQTVTLRCDPISGHDNLYWYRRVMGKEIKFLLHFVKESKQDESGMPNNRFLAERTGGTYSTLKVQPAELEDSGVYFCASSPTLAGLTEAFFGQGTRLTVV.

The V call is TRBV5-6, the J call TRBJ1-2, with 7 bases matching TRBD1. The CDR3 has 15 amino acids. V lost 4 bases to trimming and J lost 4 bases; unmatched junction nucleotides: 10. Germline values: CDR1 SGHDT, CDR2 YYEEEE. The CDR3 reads CASSKKTGRAYGYTF. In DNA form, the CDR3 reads TGTGCCAGCAGCAAAAAGACAGGGCGAGCCTATGGCTACACCTTC.

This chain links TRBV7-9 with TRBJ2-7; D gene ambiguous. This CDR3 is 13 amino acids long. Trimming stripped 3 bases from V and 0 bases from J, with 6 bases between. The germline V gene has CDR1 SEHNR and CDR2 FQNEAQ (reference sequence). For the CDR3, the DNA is TGTGCCAGCAGCTTCCAGGCCTCCTACGAGCAGTACTTC. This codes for CASSFQASYEQYF.

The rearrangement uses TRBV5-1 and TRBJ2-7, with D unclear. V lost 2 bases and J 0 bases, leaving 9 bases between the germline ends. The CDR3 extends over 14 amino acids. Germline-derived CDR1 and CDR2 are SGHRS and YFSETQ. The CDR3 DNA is TGCGCCAGCAGCTTTACCGGGCTCTCCTACGAGCAGTACTTC. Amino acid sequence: CASSFTGLSYEQYF.

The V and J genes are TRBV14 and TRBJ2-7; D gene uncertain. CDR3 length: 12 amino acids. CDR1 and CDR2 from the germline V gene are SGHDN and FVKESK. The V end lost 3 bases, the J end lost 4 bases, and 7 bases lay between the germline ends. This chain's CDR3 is CASSHVNYEQYF. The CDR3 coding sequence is TGTGCCAGCAGCCATGTGAATTACGAGCAGTACTTC.

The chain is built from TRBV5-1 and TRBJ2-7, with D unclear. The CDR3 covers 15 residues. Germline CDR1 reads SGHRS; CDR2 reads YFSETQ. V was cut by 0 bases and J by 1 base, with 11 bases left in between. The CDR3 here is CASSLEGRFSYEQYF. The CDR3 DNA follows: TGCGCCAGCAGCTTGGAGGGAAGGTTTTCCTACGAGCAGTACTTC.

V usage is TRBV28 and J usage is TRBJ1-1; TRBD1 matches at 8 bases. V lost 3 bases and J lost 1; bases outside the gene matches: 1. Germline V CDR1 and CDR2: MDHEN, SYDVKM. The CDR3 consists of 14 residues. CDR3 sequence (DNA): TGTGCCAGCAGTTTTACAGGGGGGAACACTGAAGCTTTCTTT. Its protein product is CASSFTGGNTEAFF.

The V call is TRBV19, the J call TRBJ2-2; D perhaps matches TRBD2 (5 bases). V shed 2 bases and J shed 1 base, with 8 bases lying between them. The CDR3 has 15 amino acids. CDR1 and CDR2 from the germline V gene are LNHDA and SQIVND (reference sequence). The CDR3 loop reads CASSISSRNTGELFF. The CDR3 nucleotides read TGTGCCAGTAGTATATCTAGCCGGAACACCGGGGAGCTGTTTTTT.

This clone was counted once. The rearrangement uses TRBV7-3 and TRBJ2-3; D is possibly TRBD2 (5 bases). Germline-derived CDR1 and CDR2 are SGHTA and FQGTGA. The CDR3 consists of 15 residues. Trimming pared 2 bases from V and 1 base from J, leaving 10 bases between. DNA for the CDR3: TGTGCCAGCAGCTTATCGGGATCGGGCACAGATACGCAGTATTTT. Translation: CASSLSGSGTDTQYF.

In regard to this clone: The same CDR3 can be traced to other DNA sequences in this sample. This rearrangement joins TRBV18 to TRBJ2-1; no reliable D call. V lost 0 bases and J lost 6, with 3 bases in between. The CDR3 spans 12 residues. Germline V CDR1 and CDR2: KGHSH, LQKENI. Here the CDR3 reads CASSPPGNEQFF. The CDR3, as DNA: TGTGCCAGCTCACCACCTGGCAATGAGCAGTTCTTC.

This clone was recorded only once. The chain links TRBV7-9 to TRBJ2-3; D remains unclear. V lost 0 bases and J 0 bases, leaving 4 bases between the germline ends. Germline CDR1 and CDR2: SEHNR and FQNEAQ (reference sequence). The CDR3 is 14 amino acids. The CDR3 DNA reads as TGTGCCAGCAGCTTAGCGGGGAGCACAGATACGCAGTATTTT. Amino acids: CASSLAGSTDTQYF.